The next 18 T cell receptor beta chains were all read from a single sample in a study of response to subunit inactivated influenza vaccine. TCRdb reanalysed the RT-PCR reads using MiXCR and keeps one entry per CDR3 protein. The sample yields about 500,000 distinct CDR3 sequences, about 15% seen once. This specimen consisted of CD4+ T cells sorted from PBMCs, obtained roughly 24 months after vaccination. These receptor sequences come from a man aged 50-75 years who received an inactivated influenza vaccine.

The rearrangement uses TRBV20-1 and TRBJ2-3, with 13 bases that match TRBD2. There are 16 residues in the CDR3. Trimming took 4 bases from V and 4 from J; bases not matched to a gene: 8. Germline lookup yields CDR1 DFQATT and CDR2 SNEGSKA (reference sequence). CDR3: CSANPGLAGRADTQYF. CDR3 nucleotides: TGCAGTGCTAATCCGGGACTAGCGGGGCGAGCAGATACGCAGTATTTT.

This clonotype has at least ten counts. J is TRBJ2-5 and V is TRBV29-1; the match to TRBD1 covers 8 bases. The CDR3 runs 13 residues. The germline V gene has CDR1 SQVTM and CDR2 ANQGSEA. Trimming took 6 bases from V and 7 from J; bases not matched to a gene: 10. CDR3 amino acids: CSVAGQVVGTQYF. CDR3 bases: TGCAGCGTGGCGGGACAGGTGGTAGGGACCCAGTACTTC.

This clonotype was found a few times. The rearrangement links TRBV20-1 to TRBJ2-7; D is tentatively TRBD1 or TRBD2 (5 bases each). The germline V gene encodes CDR1 DFQATT and CDR2 SNEGSKA (reference sequence). This CDR3 is built from 14 residues. Trimming pared 5 bases from V and 4 bases from J, leaving 18 bases between. The CDR3 nucleotides are TGCAGTGCTTGGGGGTCTGGCCCAGGGTACGAGCAGTACTTC. Translation gives CSAWGSGPGYEQYF.

Only one count was recorded for this clonotype. J is TRBJ1-5 and V is TRBV21-1; TRBD1, the D gene given by the table, was not confirmed from the DNA. TRBV21-1 is noted as a pseudogene. This CDR3 comprises 18 residues. The CDR3 DNA sequence: TGTGCCAGCAGCTGGGGGACAGGGCGGGCTAATAGCAATCAGCCCCAGCATTTT. It encodes CASSWGTGRANSNQPQHF.

Ten or more counts support this clonotype. The chain employs TRBV7-9 and TRBJ2-1; no definite D call. Germline CDR1 is SEHNR and CDR2 is FQNEAQ (reference sequence). This CDR3 region has 14 residues. Between the trimmed V and J ends, which lost 0 bases and 8 bases, there was a span of 11 bases. The CDR3 here is CASSLANLIHEQFF. CDR3 in DNA: TGTGCCAGCAGCTTAGCGAATCTGATACATGAGCAGTTCTTC.

There are many counts of this clonotype. The V call is TRBV6-1, the J call TRBJ2-2, with 9 bases fitting TRBD1. Per germline, CDR1 MNHNS and CDR2 SASEGT. The CDR3 spans 14 residues. After removal of 6 bases from V and 3 bases from J, the junction contained 2 bases not matched to a gene. The DNA for the CDR3 is TGTGCCAGCAGAGGACAGGGGTACACCGGGGAGCTGTTTTTT. Amino acids: CASRGQGYTGELFF.

The gene calls are TRBV11-1 and TRBJ2-7; D may be TRBD2 (7 bases). Germline CDR1 is SGHAT and CDR2 is FQDESV (reference sequence). Trimming removed 6 bases from V and 2 bases from J, with 14 bases in between. CDR3 length: 14 amino acids. The DNA for the CDR3 is TGTGCCAGCAGTTCTGCGGGGGCCCCCTACGAGCAGTACTTC. This sequence encodes CASSSAGAPYEQYF.

This clonotype was observed a handful of times. This rearrangement joins TRBV6-2 or TRBV6-3 to TRBJ2-7, with TRBD2 matching 8 bases. CDR3 length equals 14 residues. CDR1 is MNHEY and CDR2 is SVGEGT in the germline V gene. With 5 bases clipped from V and 3 bases from J, the junction kept 6 bases outside the gene matches. This CDR3 reads CASSRPGTSYEQYF. The CDR3, as DNA: TGTGCCAGCAGTCGGCCGGGGACTAGCTACGAGCAGTACTTC.

This clonotype has just a few counts. J is TRBJ1-1 and V is TRBV3-1, with 7 bases lining up with TRBD1. Looked up from germline, CDR1 is LGHDT and CDR2 is YNNKEL (reference sequence). Germline trimming cut 4 bases from V and 1 base from J; bases unmatched to any gene: 9. The CDR3 spans 16 residues. CDR3 in DNA: TGTGCCAGCAGCCCGACAGGGTTGAGGACGAACACTGAAGCTTTCTTT. As protein: CASSPTGLRTNTEAFF.

J is TRBJ2-3 and V is TRBV5-1, with 12 bases lining up with TRBD2. The CDR3 is made up of 17 amino acids. V lost 3 bases, J lost 1 base, and 6 bases stayed unmatched. Germline V gene lookup returns CDR1 SGHRS and CDR2 YFSETQ. The CDR3 sequence: CASSSGTSGLGTDTQYF. The CDR3 DNA reads TGCGCCAGCAGCTCCGGGACTAGCGGGCTCGGCACAGATACGCAGTATTTT. Looking up the rest from reference TRBV5-1 and TRBJ2-3 gives the full variable domain: KAGVTQTPRYLIKTRGQQVTLSCSPISGHRSVSWYQQTPGQGLQFLFEYFSETQRNKGNFPGRFSGRQFSNSRSEMNVSTLELGDSALYLCASSSGTSGLGTDTQYFGPGTRLTVL.

DNA for the CDR3: TGTGCCAGCCGTGCCACAGGGGGCTACGAGCAGTACTTC. Its protein is CASRATGGYEQYF. This chain connects TRBV25-1 to TRBJ2-7; TRBD1 matches 8 bases. This CDR3 has 13 residues. The germline CDR1 and CDR2 sequences are MGHDK and SYGVNS. V shed 8 bases, J shed 3 bases, and the junction held 6 bases outside the gene matches.

CDR3 DNA: TGCAGTGCAAAATTAGCGGGAGGGGGAGCCGGGGAGCTGTTTTTT. It is translated as CSAKLAGGGAGELFF. V and J are TRBV20-1 and TRBJ2-2; 11 bases map to TRBD2. V gave up 6 bases and J gave up 6 bases; unmatched junction bases: 9. This CDR3 region has 15 residues. The germline V gene encodes CDR1 DFQATT and CDR2 SNEGSKA (reference sequence).

The chain joins TRBV20-1 to TRBJ2-7; D gene uncertain. The CDR3 is made up of 11 amino acids. V was shortened by 6 bases and J by 7 bases, with 13 bases between the two germline ends. Germline V lookup: CDR1 DFQATT, CDR2 SNEGSKA (reference sequence). The chain's CDR3 is CSALLGWEQYF. CDR3 sequence (DNA): TGCAGTGCCCTTCTCGGCTGGGAGCAGTACTTC.

This clonotype was seen a handful of times. The chain links TRBV6-1 to TRBJ1-4, with D perhaps matching TRBD1 (6 bases). This CDR3 has 14 amino acids. V was shortened by 6 bases and J by 2 bases, with 10 bases between the two germline ends. The germline V gene encodes CDR1 MNHNS and CDR2 SASEGT. The CDR3 reads CASSPGHTNEKLFF. DNA of the CDR3: TGTGCCAGCAGCCCGGGACACACTAATGAAAAACTGTTTTTT.

This clonotype was seen repeatedly, ten times or more. This CDR3 reads CASSGGGNSPLHF. DNA of the CDR3: TGTGCCAGCTCCGGGGGAGGGAATTCACCCCTCCACTTT. The chain recombines TRBV6-1 with TRBJ1-6; D is possibly TRBD1 (5 bases). The CDR3 extends over 13 amino acids. Per germline, CDR1 MNHNS and CDR2 SASEGT. Trimming cost V 8 bases and J 7 bases, with 12 bases left between them.

The chain links TRBV20-1 to TRBJ2-3, with 9 positions matching TRBD1. Trimming at V came to 3 bases and at J to 2 bases, leaving 6 bases not matched to a gene. The CDR3 is 15 residues long. CDR1 is DFQATT and CDR2 is SNEGSKA in the germline V gene (reference sequence). CDR3 sequence: CSARAGTGSTDTQYF. The CDR3 DNA follows: TGCAGTGCTAGGGCCGGGACAGGGTCCACAGATACGCAGTATTTT.

The rearrangement uses TRBV6-2 or TRBV6-3 and TRBJ2-1; TRBD2 matches 9 bases. The CDR3 is 16 residues long. Trimming removed 7 bases from V and 5 bases from J; junction bases left unmatched: 12. Germline V gives CDR1 MNHEY, CDR2 SVGEGT. CDR3 sequence reads: CASTIPLTSGNNEQFF. In DNA, the CDR3 is TGTGCCAGCACCATACCACTGACTAGCGGAAACAATGAGCAGTTCTTC.

The table lists this clonotype with a few counts. This rearrangement joins TRBV15 to TRBJ1-5; a possible D gene is TRBD1 (5 bases). CDR1 is LNHNV and CDR2 is YYDKDF in the germline V gene (reference sequence). V dropped 0 bases and J dropped 6 bases, with 15 bases sitting between them. The CDR3 is 16 amino acids. The CDR3 nucleotides read TGTGCCACCAGCAGAGATCAGGGCCAGTCGGGTCAGCCCCAGCATTTT. This gives the protein CATSRDQGQSGQPQHF.